The 13 T cell receptor beta chains presented below share a single source sample, sequenced in a study of T-cell reconstitution after alpha-beta-depleted transplantation in children. Unique molecular identifiers were built into the TCRbeta library. TCRdb itself ran the PCR reads through MiXCR, one entry per CDR3 protein. Here the sample spans 250,000 to 400,000 distinct CDR3 sequences, about a quarter being singletons. The sequences come from PBMCs, mostly from graft donor cells, collected 180 days after TCRalphabeta/CD19-depleted stem cell transplant. These receptors came from a male patient younger than 18 who had a stem cell transplant for acute lymphoblastic leukemia, so the T cells may come from the graft donor.

As regards this clonotype: A junction boundary mismatches the germline segment, possibly from a read error. The chain has TRBV12-3 or TRBV12-4 and TRBJ2-1; no reliable D call. The CDR3 is made up of 13 amino acids. The CDR3: CACSSHGPNEQFF. The CDR3 coding sequence is TGTGCCTGCAGTTCCCATGGCCCGAATGAGCAGTTCTTC.

The CDR3 here is CSAREHGVSYEQYF. The CDR3, as DNA: TGCAGTGCTAGAGAACACGGAGTCTCCTACGAGCAGTACTTC. The chain uses TRBV20-1 and TRBJ2-7; no reliable D call. The CDR3 is 14 amino acids. The germline gives CDR1 DFQATT, CDR2 SNEGSKA (reference sequence). V was trimmed by 0 bases and J by 0 bases, leaving 9 bases between them.

The chain links TRBV4-1 to TRBJ1-2, with TRBD1 matching 9 bases. CDR1 is MGHRA, CDR2 YSYEKL, per germline. V shed 5 bases, J shed 7 bases, and the junction held 8 bases outside the gene matches. The CDR3 has 14 amino acids. This chain's CDR3 is CASSSSTGGSGYTF. The DNA of the CDR3 is TGCGCCAGCAGCTCAAGTACAGGGGGCAGTGGCTACACCTTC.

This rearrangement joins TRBV20-1 to TRBJ1-2, with 7 bases aligning to TRBD1. The length of the CDR3 is 14 residues. V dropped 4 bases and J dropped 2; count of bases not matched to a gene: 7. Germline CDR1 and CDR2: DFQATT and SNEGSKA (reference sequence). The CDR3 DNA follows: TGCAGTGCTACCCGACAGGGCCCGAACTATGGCTACACCTTC. Protein product: CSATRQGPNYGYTF.

V and J are TRBV21-1 and TRBJ2-7; the DNA was not used to check the table's D call, TRBD2. TRBV21-1 is an annotated pseudogene. This CDR3 has 15 amino acids. The CDR3 region has the DNA TGTGCCAGCAGCAGGGGGACTAGCCCGGGCTACGAGCAGTACTTC. This gives the protein CASSRGTSPGYEQYF.

This clonotype has more than one count but fewer than ten. The chain uses TRBV12-3 or TRBV12-4 and TRBJ1-5; the match to TRBD1 covers 7 bases. This CDR3 comprises 15 residues. With 3 bases clipped from V and 4 bases from J, the junction kept 6 bases outside the gene matches. The CDR3 coding sequence is TGTGCCAGCAGTTTTTCCGACAGGGTGAATCAGCCCCAGCATTTT. Translation: CASSFSDRVNQPQHF.

This clonotype was counted only a few times. CDR3 loop: CASSWGQGYLTVEQFF. CDR3 nucleotides: TGCGCCAGCAGCTGGGGACAGGGTTACTTAACGGTTGAGCAGTTCTTC. This chain links TRBV5-1 with TRBJ2-1, with 9 bases aligning to TRBD1. This CDR3 is built from 16 residues. The junction had 13 bases not matched to a gene; V was cut back by 3 bases and J by 9 bases. The germline V gene has CDR1 SGHRS and CDR2 YFSETQ.

This clonotype has only a few counts. V is TRBV5-1 and J is TRBJ1-2; D is uncertain. The ends were cut back, 5 bases at V and 2 bases at J, with 7 bases in the middle. Germline V CDR1 and CDR2: SGHRS, YFSETQ. The CDR3 totals 12 residues. The CDR3 reads CASRASNYGYTF. The DNA of the CDR3 is TGCGCCAGCAGGGCTTCGAACTATGGCTACACCTTC.

The chain carries TRBV5-1 and TRBJ2-7, with 9 bases identical to TRBD1. Germline CDR1 reads SGHRS; CDR2 reads YFSETQ. V was pared by 3 bases and J by 6 bases, with 13 bases of the junction left unmatched. This CDR3 is built from 16 residues. CDR3 amino acids: CASSWSRDRDPSEQYF. The CDR3 region has the DNA TGCGCCAGCAGCTGGAGCCGGGACAGGGACCCTTCCGAGCAGTACTTC. Using reference TRBV5-1 and TRBJ2-7 for the parts outside the CDR3, the full variable domain is KAGVTQTPRYLIKTRGQQVTLSCSPISGHRSVSWYQQTPGQGLQFLFEYFSETQRNKGNFPGRFSGRQFSNSRSEMNVSTLELGDSALYLCASSWSRDRDPSEQYFGPGTRLTVT.

The chain uses TRBV27 and TRBJ2-5, with TRBD2 as a possible D gene (6 bases). From germline, CDR1 is MNHEY and CDR2 SMNVEV (reference sequence). CDR3 length equals 14 residues. V was cut by 3 bases and J by 5 bases, with 13 bases left in between. This CDR3 reads CASSFGGMGETQYF. DNA of the CDR3: TGTGCCAGCAGTTTTGGCGGGATGGGGGAGACCCAGTACTTC.

This sequence joins TRBV29-1 and TRBJ1-1; weak D call: TRBD1 (6 bases). CDR3 length: 10 residues. Trimming stripped 5 bases from V and 10 bases from J, with 11 bases between. The germline gives CDR1 SQVTM, CDR2 ANQGSEA. The CDR3 protein is CSVWGAGAFF. CDR3 DNA sequence: TGCAGCGTTTGGGGGGCAGGAGCTTTCTTT.

The J gene is TRBJ2-7, the V gene TRBV12-3 or TRBV12-4, with 7 bases that match TRBD1. The CDR3 is made up of 14 amino acids. The J segment lost 2 bases and the V segment lost 8 bases, leaving 9 bases of the junction unmatched. CDR3 sequence: CASGATGKTYEQYF. CDR3 nucleotide sequence: TGTGCCAGCGGAGCGACAGGGAAGACCTACGAGCAGTACTTC.

There are a few counts of this clonotype. The chain has TRBV7-3 and TRBJ2-6; 7 nucleotides align to TRBD1. After removal of 5 bases from V and 4 bases from J, the junction contained 5 bases not matched to a gene. This CDR3 spans 15 amino acids. The germline CDR1 and CDR2 sequences are SGHTA and FQGTGA. CDR3 DNA: TGTGCCAGCAGCCCAGACAGGGCCGGGGCCAACGTCCTGACTTTC. Translated, it gives CASSPDRAGANVLTF.